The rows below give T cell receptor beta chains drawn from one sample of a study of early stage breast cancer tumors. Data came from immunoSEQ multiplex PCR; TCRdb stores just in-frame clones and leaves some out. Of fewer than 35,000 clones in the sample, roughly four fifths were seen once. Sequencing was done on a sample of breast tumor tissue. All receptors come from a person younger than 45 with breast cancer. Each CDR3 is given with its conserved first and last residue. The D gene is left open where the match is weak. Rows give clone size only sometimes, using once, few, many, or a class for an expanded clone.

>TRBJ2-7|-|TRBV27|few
TGTGCCAGCAGTCCCGGCCAATACGAGCAGTACTTC
CASSPGQYEQYF
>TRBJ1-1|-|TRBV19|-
TGTGCCAGTAGTTCGTATGGGACTGAAGCTTTCTTT
CASSSYGTEAFF
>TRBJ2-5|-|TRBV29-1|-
TGCAGCGTTGGTGGGGCAGAAGAGACCCAGTACTTC
CSVGGAEETQYF
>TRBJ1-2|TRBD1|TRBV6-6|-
TGTGCCAGCAGTTCGAAAAATTCAGGGGGCGGCTATGGCTACACCTTC
CASSSKNSGGGYGYTF
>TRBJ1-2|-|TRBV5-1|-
TGCGCCAGCAGCGGGGTCTATGGCTACACCTTC
CASSGVYGYTF
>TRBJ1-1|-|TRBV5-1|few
TGCGCCAGCCGTGGGATCGTGAACACTGAAGCTTTCTTT
CASRGIVNTEAFF
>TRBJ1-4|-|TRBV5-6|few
TGTGCCAGCAGCACATACAGGACAGCTACTAATGAAAAACTGTTTTTT
CASSTYRTATNEKLFF
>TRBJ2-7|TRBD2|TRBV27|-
TGTGCCAGCAGTTTATCCCGGCTAGCGGGAGGCTACGAGCAGTACTTC
CASSLSRLAGGYEQYF
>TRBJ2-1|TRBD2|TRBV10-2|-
TGCGCCAGCAGGCAACTAGCGGGAGCCTACAATGAGCAGTTCTTC
CASRQLAGAYNEQFF
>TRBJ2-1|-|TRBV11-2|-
TGTGCCAGCAGCCGGCCCTATAACAATGAGCAGTTCTTC
CASSRPYNNEQFF
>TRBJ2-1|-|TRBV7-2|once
TGTGCCAGCAGCTTAGTTGCACAGGTGTACAATGAGCAGTTCTTC
CASSLVAQVYNEQFF
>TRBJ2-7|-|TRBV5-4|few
TGTGCCAGCAGCTTGGAGTTGAATTCCTACGAGCAGTACTTC
CASSLELNSYEQYF
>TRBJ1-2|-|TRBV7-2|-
TGTGCCAGCAGCTTAAGTCAGGGCCATAACTATGGCTACACCTTC
CASSLSQGHNYGYTF
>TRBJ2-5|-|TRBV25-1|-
TGTGCCAGCAGTGAGTGGGAGTTGAAGACCCAGTACTTC
CASSEWELKTQYF
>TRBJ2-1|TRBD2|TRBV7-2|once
TGTGCCAGCAGCAAGACTAGCGGGAAACTCAATGAGCAGTTCTTC
CASSKTSGKLNEQFF
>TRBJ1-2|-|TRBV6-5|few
TGTGCCAGCAGTTACGGGTGGGGGACGGACTATGGCTACACCTTC
CASSYGWGTDYGYTF
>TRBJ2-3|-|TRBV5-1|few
TGCGCCAGCAGGAACAGGGGCACAGATACGCAGTATTTT
CASRNRGTDTQYF
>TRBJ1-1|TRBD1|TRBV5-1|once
TGCGCCAGCAGTCCAAGCGGGACAGGGGTAACTGAAGCTTTCTTT
CASSPSGTGVTEAFF
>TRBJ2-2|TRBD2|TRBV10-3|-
TGTGCCATCAGTGCAACTAGCGGGGGGAACACCGGGGAGCTGTTTTTT
CAISATSGGNTGELFF
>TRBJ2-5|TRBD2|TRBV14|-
TGTGCCAGCAGCCAACTTACTAGCGGTTCGAGGACCCAGTACTTC
CASSQLTSGSRTQYF
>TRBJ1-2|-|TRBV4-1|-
TGCGCCAGCAGCCAAGGTCCTTTCTATGGCTACACCTTC
CASSQGPFYGYTF
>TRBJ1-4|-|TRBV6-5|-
TGTGCCAGCAGTGAACCCGGCGCTGAAAAACTGTTTTTT
CASSEPGAEKLFF
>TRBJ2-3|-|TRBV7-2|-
TGTGCCAGCAGCTTAGGAGCTTACCCTAGCACAGATACGCAGTATTTT
CASSLGAYPSTDTQYF
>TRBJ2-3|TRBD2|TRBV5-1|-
TGCGCCAGCAGCCTGGGACTAGCCTTTGGGGCAGATACGCAGTATTTT
CASSLGLAFGADTQYF
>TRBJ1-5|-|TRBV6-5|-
TGTGCCAGCAGTTACAGGGGTGGGCAGCCCCAGCATTTT
CASSYRGGQPQHF
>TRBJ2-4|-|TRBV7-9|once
TGTGCCAGCAGCTTAGGGACTACCATGGCTCTTCCCCAGTACTTC
CASSLGTTMALPQYF
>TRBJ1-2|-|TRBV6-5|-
TGTGCCAGCAGTTACTTAACAGGATTTAACTATGGCTACACCTTC
CASSYLTGFNYGYTF
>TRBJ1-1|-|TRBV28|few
TGTGCCAGCAGAGAGATTCAGACGAACACTGAAGCTTTCTTT
CASREIQTNTEAFF
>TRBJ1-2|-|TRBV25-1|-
TGTGCCAGCAGTGGGATAGGCTCAGGCTACACCTTT
CASSGIGSGYTF
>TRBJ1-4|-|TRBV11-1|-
TGTGCCAGCAGCTTAGGTCGCGGAGGATTGAAGACTAATGAAAAACTGTTTTTT
CASSLGRGGLKTNEKLFF
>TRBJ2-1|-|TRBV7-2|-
TGTGCCAGCAGCAACCGGACTGCCCCGGGGAATGAGCAGTTCTTC
CASSNRTAPGNEQFF